The 18 T cell receptor beta chains listed next were all sequenced from one sample in a study of control samples from healthy donors and cancer patients. Sequencing was performed with immunoSEQ multiplex PCR; in TCRdb, only in-frame clones are kept and a portion is missing. This table holds some 130,000 clones, about nine tenths found once. The sequencing input was blood. The receptors were gathered from a woman in her twenties or thirties in good health.

On this clone: Other DNA sequences within the sample encode an identical CDR3. This chain uses TRBV14 with TRBJ2-7; D ambiguous. The CDR3 sequence is 11 residues long. Germline V gene data show CDR1 as SGHDN and CDR2 as FVKESK. Trimming removed 3 bases at V and 1 base at J, with 1 base between. The CDR3 here is CASSHSYEQYF. The CDR3 DNA reads as TGTGCCAGCAGCCATTCCTACGAGCAGTACTTC.

This clone was seen a single time. V usage is TRBV27 and J usage is TRBJ1-3; 9 nucleotides match TRBD1. The germline V gene has CDR1 MNHEY and CDR2 SMNVEV (reference sequence). The length of the CDR3 is 19 residues. V lost 6 bases and J lost 4; bases outside the gene matches: 19. The CDR3 region is CASRPRDRDPSGPGNTIYF. DNA of the CDR3: TGTGCCAGCAGACCTCGGGACAGGGACCCTTCCGGCCCCGGAAACACCATATATTTT.

The V call is TRBV30, the J call TRBJ2-7; 9 bases align to TRBD1. This CDR3 spans 14 amino acids. V was clipped by 8 bases and J by 2 bases; unmatched bases: 10. CDR1 GTSNPN and CDR2 SVGIG come from the germline V gene (reference sequence). The CDR3 DNA reads as TGTGCCCGCCGGGACAGGGACCCCCCCTACGAGCAGTACTTC. It specifies CARRDRDPPYEQYF. Complete variable domain (other parts from reference TRBV30 and TRBJ2-7): SQTIHQWPATLVQPVGSPLSLECTVEGTSNPNLYWYRQAAGRGLQLLFYSVGIGQISSEVPQNLSASRPQDRQFILSSKKLLLSDSGFYLCARRDRDPPYEQYFGPGTRLTVT.

This chain links TRBV7-3 with TRBJ2-5; 15 bases align to TRBD2. This CDR3 comprises 18 residues. With 1 base clipped from V and 2 bases from J, the junction kept 5 bases outside the gene matches. Germline loops: CDR1 SGHTA, CDR2 FQGTGA. CDR3 amino acids: CASSLRGLAGGLQETQYF. In DNA, the CDR3 is TGTGCCAGCAGCTTAAGGGGACTAGCGGGAGGCCTTCAAGAGACCCAGTACTTC.

The rearrangement links TRBV7-2 to TRBJ1-2, with D tentatively TRBD1 (5 bases). Germline CDR1 reads SGHTA; CDR2 reads FQGNSA. With 2 bases removed from V and 4 bases from J, the gap between germline ends came to 14 bases. This CDR3 is 15 amino acids long. DNA of the CDR3: TGTGCCAGCAGCTTAATAGTAGGGGAAGCCTATGGCTACACCTTC. This encodes CASSLIVGEAYGYTF.

This chain joins TRBV19 and TRBJ2-7; 8 bases are a match to TRBD2. V was pared by 6 bases and J by 0 bases, with 7 bases of the junction left unmatched. The CDR3 spans 15 residues. In germline, CDR1 is LNHDA, CDR2 SQIVND (reference sequence). CDR3 coding DNA: TGTGCCAGTAGCCGGGGACTAGACCCCTCCTACGAGCAGTACTTC. Translation: CASSRGLDPSYEQYF.

The genes are TRBV5-1 and TRBJ2-3, with 8 bases that match TRBD1. Germline V gene data show CDR1 as SGHRS and CDR2 as YFSETQ. V shed 6 bases, J shed 2 bases, and the junction held 5 bases outside the gene matches. This CDR3 has 14 residues. The CDR3 DNA is TGCGCCAGCATCCCGGGACAGGACACAGATACGCAGTATTTT. The encoded protein is CASIPGQDTDTQYF.

This chain connects TRBV19 to TRBJ2-3; tentative D call: TRBD2 (6 bases). CDR1 is LNHDA, CDR2 SQIVND, per germline (reference sequence). Trimming left V 7 bases short and J 4 bases short, with 12 bases between. There are 13 residues in the CDR3. DNA of the CDR3: TGTGCCAGTACTTTGGGGGGTTCAGATACGCAGTATTTT. It is translated as CASTLGGSDTQYF.

This clone came up once. The chain uses TRBV6-5 and TRBJ1-2; TRBD1 might be the D (6 bases). CDR3 size: 13 residues. The germline V gene encodes CDR1 MNHEY and CDR2 SVGAGI. Trimming left V 7 bases short and J 1 base short, with 10 bases between. The DNA of the CDR3 is TGTGCCAGCAAGGACAGAATTAACTATGGCTACACCTTC. The encoded protein is CASKDRINYGYTF.

The chain carries TRBV24-1 and TRBJ1-1; a possible D gene is TRBD1 (6 bases). CDR1 is KGHDR and CDR2 is SFDVKD in the germline V gene. Trimming shortened V by 7 bases and J by 1 base, and 12 bases separated the two germline ends. The CDR3 is 14 amino acids. This CDR3 is CATRSGTSNTEAFF. Here the CDR3 DNA reads TGTGCCACCAGATCCGGGACATCGAACACTGAAGCTTTCTTT.

The chain uses TRBV7-6 and TRBJ2-7, with D possibly TRBD2 on 6 matching bases. V shed 0 bases and J shed 4 bases, with 19 bases lying between them. Germline CDR1 and CDR2: SGHVS and FNYEAQ. The length of the CDR3 is 17 residues. The CDR3 DNA follows: TGTGCCAGCAGCTTAGCCGCAGGATCGACTGGGGGGTACGAGCAGTACTTC. Translation: CASSLAAGSTGGYEQYF.

The V and J genes are TRBV5-1 and TRBJ2-2, with TRBD2 identical over 11 bases. The CDR3 length is 18 residues. CDR1 is SGHRS, CDR2 YFSETQ, per germline. The trim removed 0 bases at V and 6 bases at J, leaving 10 bases unmatched. The CDR3: CASSLASSGRMGAGELFF. Written as DNA, the CDR3 is TGCGCCAGCAGCTTGGCTTCTAGCGGGAGGATGGGCGCCGGGGAGCTGTTTTTT.

This clone was seen only a few times. The chain recombines TRBV6-5 with TRBJ1-2; D is possibly TRBD1 (6 bases). The V and J ends lost 7 bases and 10 bases respectively, with 13 bases between them. Germline lookup yields CDR1 MNHEY and CDR2 SVGAGI. The CDR3 runs to 11 residues. This CDR3 reads CASTYRDDYTF. CDR3 sequence (DNA): TGTGCCAGCACCTACAGGGATGACTACACCTTC.

A single count supports this clone. The chain has TRBV14 and TRBJ1-6; D call uncertain. V lost 0 bases and J lost 14, with 8 bases in between. Germline CDR1 SGHDN, CDR2 FVKESK. The length of the CDR3 is 12 residues. The chain's CDR3 is CASSQENMSLHF. In DNA, the CDR3 is TGTGCCAGCAGCCAAGAGAATATGTCCCTCCACTTT.

The CDR3 is CASSSGLAGEEQFF. For the CDR3, the DNA is TGTGCCAGCAGCTCGGGACTAGCGGGAGAGGAGCAGTTCTTC. This chain links TRBV11-3 with TRBJ2-1, with 14 bases identical to TRBD2. With 4 bases clipped from V and 10 bases from J, the junction kept 3 bases outside the gene matches. The V gene's germline CDR1 is SGHNT and CDR2 YENEEA. The CDR3 covers 14 residues.

A single count supports this clone. The chain employs TRBV3-1 (or the pseudogene TRBV3-2) and TRBJ1-2; 10 nucleotides line up with TRBD1. V shed 4 bases, J shed 7 bases, and the junction held 9 bases outside the gene matches. Germline CDR1 and CDR2: LGHDT and YNNKEL (reference sequence). There are 15 residues in the CDR3. The CDR3 DNA is TGTGCCAGCAGCCTGTGGACAGGGGGAACTTCTGGCTACACCTTC. Its protein is CASSLWTGGTSGYTF.

The chain recombines TRBV9 with TRBJ2-2; D is tentatively TRBD1 or TRBD2 (5 bases each). This CDR3 is built from 14 residues. V was clipped by 4 bases and J by 9 bases, with 16 bases between them. Germline assignment: CDR1 SGDLS and CDR2 YYNGEE. The CDR3 nucleotides are TGTGCCAGCAGCCTCCGGGACCACTACCGGGAGCTGTTTTTT. This translates into CASSLRDHYRELFF.

The chain recombines TRBV5-1 with TRBJ2-5, with unresolved D. This CDR3 contains 14 residues. V was shortened by 0 bases and J by 2 bases, with 8 bases between the two germline ends. Germline V CDR1 and CDR2: SGHRS, YFSETQ. The CDR3 spells CASSLAPPQETQYF. The CDR3 DNA sequence: TGCGCCAGCAGCTTGGCGCCCCCACAAGAGACCCAGTACTTC.